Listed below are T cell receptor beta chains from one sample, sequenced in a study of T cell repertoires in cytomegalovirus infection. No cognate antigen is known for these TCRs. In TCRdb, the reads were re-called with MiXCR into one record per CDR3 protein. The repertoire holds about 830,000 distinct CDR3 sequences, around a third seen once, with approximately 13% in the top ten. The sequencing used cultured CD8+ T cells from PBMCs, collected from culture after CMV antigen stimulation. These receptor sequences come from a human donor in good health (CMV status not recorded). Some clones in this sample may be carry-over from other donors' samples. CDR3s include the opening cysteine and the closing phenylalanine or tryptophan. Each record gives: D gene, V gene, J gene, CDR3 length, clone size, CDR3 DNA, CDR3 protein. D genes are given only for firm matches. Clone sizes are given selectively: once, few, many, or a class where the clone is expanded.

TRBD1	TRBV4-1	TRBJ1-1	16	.	TGCGCCAGCAGCCCCCCGGGACAGGGCGGAGGCACTGAAGCTTTCTTT	CASSPPGQGGGTEAFF
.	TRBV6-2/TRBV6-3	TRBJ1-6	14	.	TGTGCCAGCAGTTATTACACCCGGCATTCACCCCTCCACTTT	CASSYYTRHSPLHF
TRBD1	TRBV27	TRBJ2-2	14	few	TGTGCCAGCAGTTTAAACCAGGGGGACGGGGAGCTGTTTTTT	CASSLNQGDGELFF
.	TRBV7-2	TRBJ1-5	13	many	TGTGCCAGCAGCACGACAGAAATTCGGCCCCAGCATTTT	CASSTTEIRPQHF
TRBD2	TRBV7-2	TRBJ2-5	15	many	TGTGCCAGCAGCTTAGATGGGGGGGGGAAAGAGACCCAGTACTTC	CASSLDGGGKETQYF
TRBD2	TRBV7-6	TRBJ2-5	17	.	TGTGCCAGCAGCTCTGGACTAGCGGGGTGGGTACGAGAGACCCAGTACTTC	CASSSGLAGWVRETQYF
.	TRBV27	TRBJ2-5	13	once	TGTGCCAGCAGTTTACAGTTTCCGGAGACCCAGTACTTC	CASSLQFPETQYF
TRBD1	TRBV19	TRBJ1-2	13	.	TGTGCCAGTAGTACCGGGACAGGGCTTGGCTACACCTTC	CASSTGTGLGYTF
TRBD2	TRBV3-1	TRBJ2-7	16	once	TGTGCCAGCAGCCAAGATGAGACTAGCCCCGTCTACGAGCAGTACTTC	CASSQDETSPVYEQYF
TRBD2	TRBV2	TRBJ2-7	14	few	TGTGCCAGCAGCGGACTAGCAATCACCTACGAGCAGTACTTC	CASSGLAITYEQYF
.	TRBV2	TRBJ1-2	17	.	TGTGCCAGCAGTGGCCGGGAGAGGAAATTAACGAACTATGGCTACACCTTC	CASSGRERKLTNYGYTF
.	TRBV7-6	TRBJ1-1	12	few	TGTGCCAGCAGCTTCGTCCGGGGCGAAGCTTTCTTT	CASSFVRGEAFF
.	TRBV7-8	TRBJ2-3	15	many	TGTGCCAGCAGCTTAGCAGGACCTAGCACAGATACGCAGTATTTT	CASSLAGPSTDTQYF